Listed here are 2 T cell receptor beta chains from one sample, sequenced in a study of cytomegalovirus exposure and HLA in healthy donors. The PCR contained 60 Vbeta and 13 Jbeta primers. Sequencing was performed with immunoSEQ multiplex PCR; in TCRdb, only in-frame clones are kept and a portion is missing. This table holds around 150,000 clones, 80% to 90% found once. Sequencing was done on a sample of PBMCs. These receptors came from a woman aged 40 to 55 in good health and CMV-seropositive.

The V call is TRBV27, the J call TRBJ2-7; D is possibly TRBD2 (6 bases). Germline CDR1 and CDR2: MNHEY and SMNVEV (reference sequence). The CDR3 length is 15 residues. Deletions cut 5 bases from V and 7 bases from J, with 21 bases between. The CDR3: CASSEPGLNGLEQYF. CDR3 in DNA: TGTGCCAGCAGTGAACCCGGACTAAATGGATTGGAGCAGTACTTC.

This clone came up a few times. The chain employs TRBV5-4 and TRBJ2-3; 9 bases agree with TRBD2. Trimming at V came to 4 bases and at J to 4 bases, leaving 16 bases not matched to a gene. Germline CDR1 reads SGHNT; CDR2 reads YYREEE (reference sequence). The CDR3 runs to 18 residues. The DNA for the CDR3 is TGTGCCAGCAGCGAAGGCGGGGGGGGGACTAGTGTCCCAGATACGCAGTATTTT. Translated, it gives CASSEGGGGTSVPDTQYF.